This TCR beta chain was observed in a study of CD8+CD57+ T cells in acquired aplastic anemia. This CDR3 is 19 amino acids long. The germline CDR1 and CDR2 sequences are SNHLY and FYNNEI. TCR beta VDJ combinations and CDR3 sequences were profiled from genomic DNA. TCRdb recomputed calls from the reads with MiXCR, one row per CDR3 protein. In the table there are roughly 190,000 distinct CDR3 sequences, less than 70% of which are singletons. This clonotype was found once. A junction end diverges from the germline sequence, so it may reflect a read error. The sample was sorted CD4+, CD8+, or CD8+CD57+ T cells (not recorded which) from PBMCs. V and J are TRBV2 and TRBJ1-5; 11 bases line up with TRBD1. The TCR originated in a human donor in good health, serving as a control. CDR3 DNA: TGTGCCAGCAGCGAAGGACAGGGGGCGTCTGTGGCTAGCAATCAGCCCCAGCATTTT. Its protein product is CASSEGQGASVASNQPQHF.